This T cell receptor (beta chain) was sequenced for a study of shared clonotypes between healthy human individuals. None of the donors, who were healthy HIV-negative adults, had recently had acute infections or vaccinations. The study's findings and limits: Enrolling few donors narrowed the genetic and exposure-history diversity that was represented.

Sorted-subset replicate PCRs used around 0.2 ug DNA, 25,000 to 30,000 T cell genomes. Generated by immunoSEQ multiplex PCR, the TCRdb table keeps only in-frame clones and is missing some. The sample records about 1.1 million clones, around 82% being singletons. With respect to this clone: Its cognate antigen is unknown.

The CDR3 is made up of 16 amino acids. Germline loops: CDR1 SGHTA, CDR2 FQGNSA. The V and J ends lost 5 bases and 3 bases, in that order; junction bases with no gene match: 9. Material: memory CD4+ T cells from PBMCs. The subset is: CD45RA-negative fraction. The TCR comes from a man between 18 and 29 years old in good health. Some clones in this sample may be carry-over from other donors' samples. The gene calls are TRBV7-2 and TRBJ2-4, with 8 nucleotides matching TRBD1. The CDR3 is CASSARQGADKNIQYF. In DNA form, the CDR3 reads TGTGCCAGCAGCGCCCGCCAGGGGGCGGACAAAAACATTCAGTACTTC.